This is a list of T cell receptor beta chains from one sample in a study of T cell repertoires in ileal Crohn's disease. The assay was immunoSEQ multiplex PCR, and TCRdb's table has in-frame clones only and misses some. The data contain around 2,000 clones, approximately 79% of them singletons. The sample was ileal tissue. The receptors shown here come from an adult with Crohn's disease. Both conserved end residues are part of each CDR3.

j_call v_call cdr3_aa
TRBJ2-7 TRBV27 CASSLQGTIGEQYF
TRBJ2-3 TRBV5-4 CASRLAGGPIGTQYF
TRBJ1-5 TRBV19 CATKKGGNQPQHF
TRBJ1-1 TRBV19 CATSTGGLQRGEAFF
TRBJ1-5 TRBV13 CASSLGRGHGQPQHF
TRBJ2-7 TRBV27 CASSLTGQSSYEQYF
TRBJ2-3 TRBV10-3 CAISEGQGALGTDTQYF
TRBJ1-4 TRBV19 CASSDRAAEKLFF
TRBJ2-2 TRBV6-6 CASSLGQASTGELFF
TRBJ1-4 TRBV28 CASSPRTGRGIGGEKLFF
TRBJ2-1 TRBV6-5 CASSPTGTSRNEQFF
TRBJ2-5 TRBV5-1 CASSLARQETQYF
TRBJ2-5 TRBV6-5 CASSYGGGTYQETQYF
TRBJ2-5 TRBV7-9 CASATGVGVQETQYF
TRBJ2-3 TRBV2 CASRGGTGTDTQYF